Shown below are 26 T cell receptor beta chains from a single sample sequenced in a study of cytomegalovirus exposure and HLA in healthy donors. Primers included in the PCR were 60 Vbeta and 13 Jbeta primers. Method: immunoSEQ multiplex PCR; TCRdb's copy keeps in-frame clones and lacks some. There are roughly 120,000 clones in the sample; about 80% occur only once, and about 5.3% lies in the top ten. Input material: PBMCs. These receptors were collected from a man in his thirties or forties in good health and CMV-seronegative.

The V call is TRBV7-9, the J call TRBJ1-3, with D unclear. Germline CDR1 and CDR2: SEHNR and FQNEAQ (reference sequence). CDR3 length: 15 amino acids. V was clipped by 5 bases and J by 0 bases, with 11 bases between them. CDR3 protein: CASSPDYYSGNTIYF. CDR3 sequence (DNA): TGTGCCAGCAGCCCCGACTACTACTCTGGAAACACCATATATTTT.

CDR3 region: CASSPRTAANTEAFF. The CDR3 coding sequence is TGTGCCAGCTCACCCCGGACAGCGGCTAACACTGAAGCTTTCTTT. The chain combines TRBV18 with TRBJ1-1; TRBD1 might be the D (6 bases). V was pared by 3 bases and J by 2 bases, with 13 bases between. Germline-derived CDR1 and CDR2 are KGHSH and LQKENI. The CDR3 length is 15 residues.

The gene calls are TRBV5-4 and TRBJ1-3; 9 nucleotides match TRBD1. The CDR3 totals 15 residues. Germline-derived CDR1 and CDR2 are SGHNT and YYREEE (reference sequence). V shed 2 bases and J 0 bases; nucleotides not matched to a gene: 0. The CDR3 bases are TGTGCCAGCAGCTTACAGGGGGCCTCTGGAAACACCATATATTTT. It specifies CASSLQGASGNTIYF.

This clone showed up just once. The chain couples TRBV6-5 to TRBJ1-5; no clear D. V lost 0 bases to trimming and J lost 4 bases, with 4 bases between them. The CDR3 covers 13 residues. The germline CDR1 and CDR2 sequences are MNHEY and SVGAGI. CDR3 coding DNA: TGTGCCAGCAGTTACTCGACTAATCAGCCCCAGCATTTT. It yields the protein CASSYSTNQPQHF.

This chain uses TRBV2 with TRBJ1-2, with 8 bases that match TRBD1. The V gene end was trimmed by 6 bases and the J gene end by 10 bases; junction bases not matched to a gene: 7. In germline, CDR1 is SNHLY, CDR2 FYNNEI. This CDR3 region has 12 residues. DNA for the CDR3: TGTGCCAGCAGCGTGACAGGGGTGGACTACACCTTC. This encodes CASSVTGVDYTF.

The chain recombines TRBV5-4 with TRBJ2-1; 10 bases match TRBD2. Germline CDR1 reads SGHNT; CDR2 reads YYREEE (reference sequence). Germline trimming cut 2 bases from V and 7 bases from J; bases unmatched to any gene: 6. The CDR3 extends over 15 amino acids. DNA for the CDR3: TGTGCCAGCAGCTTATTAGCGGGAGGATCGAATGAGCAGTTCTTC. It codes for CASSLLAGGSNEQFF.

V is TRBV4-1 and J is TRBJ2-2, with a possible D match to TRBD1 (6 bases). The CDR3 extends over 15 amino acids. With 4 bases removed from V and 1 base from J, the gap between germline ends came to 10 bases. Per the germline V gene, CDR1 is MGHRA and CDR2 is YSYEKL. This chain's CDR3 is CASSPRGGNTGELFF. CDR3 nucleotides: TGCGCCAGCAGCCCCCGAGGGGGGAACACCGGGGAGCTGTTTTTT.

The chain has TRBV2 and TRBJ1-2, with D perhaps TRBD1 (6 bases). The CDR3 loop spans 15 amino acids. The V gene's germline CDR1 is SNHLY and CDR2 FYNNEI. Deletions cut 6 bases from V and 4 bases from J, with 18 bases between. Here the CDR3 reads CASRPRPDSAYGYTF. The CDR3 DNA reads as TGTGCCAGCAGGCCTCGACCGGACAGTGCCTATGGCTACACCTTC. Looking up the rest from reference TRBV2 and TRBJ1-2 gives the full variable domain: EPEVTQTPSHQVTQMGQEVILRCVPISNHLYFYWYRQILGQKVEFLVSFYNNEISEKSEIFDDQFSVERPDGSNFTLKIRSTKLEDSAMYFCASRPRPDSAYGYTFGSGTRLTVV.

As regards this clone: Other DNA sequences in this sample translate to the same CDR3. The chain links TRBV2 to TRBJ1-5; no clear D gene. The CDR3 length is 13 residues. V dropped 4 bases and J dropped 4 bases, with 8 bases sitting between them. Germline V lookup: CDR1 SNHLY, CDR2 FYNNEI. The CDR3 coding sequence is TGTGCCAGCAGTGGAGGGCCAAATCAGCCCCAGCATTTT. Residues: CASSGGPNQPQHF.

In this sample, this clone turned up a few times. The sample carries other DNA sequences with the same CDR3. This chain connects TRBV5-1 to TRBJ2-1, with 15 bases identical to TRBD2. The CDR3 is 19 residues long. From germline, CDR1 is SGHRS and CDR2 YFSETQ. After removal of 3 bases from V and 2 bases from J, the junction contained 9 bases not matched to a gene. In DNA, the CDR3 is TGCGCCAGCAGCTCCTCCCGCGGACTAGCGGGAGGGCCCTACAATGAGCAGTTCTTC. This sequence encodes CASSSSRGLAGGPYNEQFF.

About this clone itself: Other DNA sequences in this sample translate to the same CDR3. The chain has TRBV2 and TRBJ2-5; D gene ambiguous. Germline lookup yields CDR1 SNHLY and CDR2 FYNNEI. The CDR3 sequence is 12 residues long. V was clipped by 3 bases and J by 1 base, with 3 bases between them. CDR3 in DNA: TGTGCCAGCAGTGACAGCCAAGAGACCCAGTACTTC. Translated, it gives CASSDSQETQYF.

The chain carries TRBV12-5 and TRBJ2-1; tentatively, D is TRBD2 (6 bases). The V end lost 1 base, the J end lost 0 bases, and 19 bases lay between the germline ends. Germline-derived CDR1 and CDR2 are LGHNT and FRNRAP. The CDR3 sequence is 19 residues long. The CDR3 region has the DNA TGTGCTAGTGGTTTGGCCCCTGGATCCGGGAGACGCTCCTACAATGAGCAGTTCTTC. Translating gives CASGLAPGSGRRSYNEQFF.

Written as DNA, the CDR3 is TGTGCCAGCAGTTGGTCGACAGGGGGGGATGAGCAGTTCTTC. Protein product: CASSWSTGGDEQFF. The rearrangement joins TRBV28 to TRBJ2-1; 9 bases align to TRBD1. CDR1 is MDHEN, CDR2 SYDVKM, per germline. V was clipped by 4 bases and J by 8 bases; unmatched bases: 6. This CDR3 is 14 amino acids long. Full variable domain (rest looked up from reference TRBV28 and TRBJ2-1): DVKVTQSSRYLVKRTGEKVFLECVQDMDHENMFWYRQDPGLGLRLIYFSYDVKMKEKGDIPEGYSVSREKKERFSLILESASTNQTSMYLCASSWSTGGDEQFFGPGTRLTVL.

Comments on this clone: In the same sample, other DNA sequences code for this CDR3. The chain uses TRBV27 and TRBJ1-1; tentative D call: TRBD1 (6 bases). This CDR3 has 13 amino acids. CDR1 and CDR2 from the germline V gene are MNHEY and SMNVEV (reference sequence). V was pared by 2 bases and J by 6 bases, with 10 bases between. The CDR3 protein is CASSLGGLAEAFF. The CDR3 bases are TGTGCCAGCAGTTTAGGGGGCTTGGCTGAAGCTTTCTTT.

The CDR3 DNA reads TGTGCCAGCAGTTACTCTGTCAGCTACGAGCAGTACTTC. Its protein product is CASSYSVSYEQYF. V is TRBV6-5 and J is TRBJ2-7, with no clear D. This CDR3 has 13 amino acids. Germline V gene sequence: CDR1 MNHEY, CDR2 SVGAGI. Trimming took 0 bases from V and 3 from J, leaving 6 bases between them.

Remarks on this clone: This CDR3 is also generated by other DNA sequences in the sample. The rearrangement links TRBV6-1 to TRBJ1-6; maybe TRBD1 (5 bases). The CDR3 length is 15 residues. Looked up from germline, CDR1 is MNHNS and CDR2 is SASEGT. Trimming took 0 bases from V and 7 from J, leaving 10 bases between them. Here the CDR3 DNA reads TGTGCCAGCAGTGAAGCGTCCGGACAAAATTCACCCCTCCACTTT. Protein sequence: CASSEASGQNSPLHF.

The chain employs TRBV5-1 and TRBJ2-1, with 8 bases that match TRBD2. CDR3 length: 16 amino acids. Unmatched junction bases numbered 7, after V lost 4 bases and J lost 1 base. Germline CDR1 and CDR2: SGHRS and YFSETQ. Here the CDR3 reads CASSREGGGSYNEQFF. CDR3 nucleotide sequence: TGCGCCAGCAGCAGGGAAGGCGGGGGGTCCTACAATGAGCAGTTCTTC. Using reference TRBV5-1 and TRBJ2-1 for the parts outside the CDR3, the full variable domain is KAGVTQTPRYLIKTRGQQVTLSCSPISGHRSVSWYQQTPGQGLQFLFEYFSETQRNKGNFPGRFSGRQFSNSRSEMNVSTLELGDSALYLCASSREGGGSYNEQFFGPGTRLTVL.

The chain couples TRBV12-5 to TRBJ2-3; 9 bases agree with TRBD1. The trim removed 6 bases at V and 4 bases at J, leaving 8 bases unmatched. CDR1 and CDR2 from the germline V gene are LGHNT and FRNRAP. The CDR3 spans 15 residues. CDR3 sequence reads: CASGYTGTGSDTQYF. In nucleotides, the CDR3 is TGTGCTAGTGGCTATACCGGGACAGGGTCAGATACGCAGTATTTT.

V and J are TRBV7-2 and TRBJ2-3; no reliable D call. The CDR3 spans 13 residues. The ends were cut back, 5 bases at V and 5 bases at J, with 11 bases in the middle. Germline V gene data show CDR1 as SGHTA and CDR2 as FQGNSA. CDR3 sequence: CASSQYPRDTQYF. The CDR3 region has the DNA TGTGCCAGCAGCCAATACCCTAGAGATACGCAGTATTTT.

The V call is TRBV6-6, the J call TRBJ2-5, with 8 nucleotides matching TRBD1. CDR3 length equals 15 residues. The ends lost 0 bases at V and 4 bases at J; junction bases unmatched: 4. Germline CDR1 reads MNHNY; CDR2 reads SVGAGI (reference sequence). CDR3 protein: CASSYSTQGAETQYF. Here the CDR3 DNA reads TGTGCCAGCAGTTACTCGACGCAGGGGGCAGAGACCCAGTACTTC.

The V and J genes are TRBV19 and TRBJ1-5, with 7 bases fitting TRBD1. Germline lookup yields CDR1 LNHDA and CDR2 SQIVND (reference sequence). CDR3 length: 19 residues. The J segment lost 0 bases and the V segment lost 2 bases, leaving 13 bases of the junction unmatched. As DNA, the CDR3 is TGTGCCAGTAGTATAAGACAGGGTACTTGGTATTATAGCAATCAGCCCCAGCATTTT. This codes for CASSIRQGTWYYSNQPQHF.

This clone appeared a few times. This chain links TRBV6-5 with TRBJ2-5; D perhaps matches TRBD2 (6 bases). V lost 8 bases and J 1 base, leaving 8 bases between the germline ends. The germline gives CDR1 MNHEY, CDR2 SVGAGI. The CDR3 has 12 residues. The CDR3 DNA is TGTGCCAGCCGGGGGAGCCAAGAGACCCAGTACTTC. It codes for CASRGSQETQYF.

This clone appeared once. The genes are TRBV6-6 and TRBJ2-1; D not certain. The germline gives CDR1 MNHNY, CDR2 SVGAGI (reference sequence). The CDR3 has 10 residues. V shed 6 bases and J shed 7 bases, with 4 bases lying between them. CDR3 sequence reads: CASSRNEQFF. As DNA, the CDR3 is TGTGCCAGCAGCAGGAATGAGCAGTTCTTC.

The chain joins TRBV5-1 to TRBJ1-2; TRBD1 agrees at 7 bases. The germline V gene has CDR1 SGHRS and CDR2 YFSETQ. CDR3 size: 14 residues. Trimming at V came to 4 bases and at J to 4 bases, leaving 7 bases not matched to a gene. The CDR3 DNA reads TGCGCCAGCAGCCCCGGGACAGCCACCTATGGCTACACCTTC. Encoded protein: CASSPGTATYGYTF. Full variable domain (outside the CDR3, taken from reference TRBV5-1 and TRBJ1-2): KAGVTQTPRYLIKTRGQQVTLSCSPISGHRSVSWYQQTPGQGLQFLFEYFSETQRNKGNFPGRFSGRQFSNSRSEMNVSTLELGDSALYLCASSPGTATYGYTFGSGTRLTVV.

To note about this clone: At one end the junction does not follow the germline gene, possibly because of a read error. The same CDR3 arises from other DNA sequences in this sample as well. The genes are TRBV6-6 and TRBJ1-1; D gene unclear. The CDR3 totals 16 residues. CDR1 MNHNY and CDR2 SVGAGI come from the germline V gene (reference sequence). CDR3 sequence reads: CASTNKIYREPGEAFF. In DNA, the CDR3 is TGTGCCAGCACCAATAAAATTTACCGGGAGCCAGGCGAAGCCTTCTTT.

Worth noting for this clone: Within the sample, other DNA sequences also encode this same CDR3. This chain joins TRBV5-1 and TRBJ2-1, with 10 bases lining up with TRBD2. In germline, CDR1 is SGHRS, CDR2 YFSETQ. V was pared by 5 bases and J by 6 bases, with 8 bases of the junction left unmatched. The CDR3 contains 15 residues. This CDR3 is CASSPLAGEGNEQFF. Written as DNA, the CDR3 is TGCGCCAGCAGTCCCCTAGCGGGGGAGGGCAATGAGCAGTTCTTC.